This passage covers 9 T cell receptor beta chains from one sample sequenced in a study of T cell changes during pregnancy in multiple sclerosis. Some clones are missing from TCRdb's copy, which holds only in-frame ones; the method was immunoSEQ multiplex PCR. Among around 50,000 clones, roughly nine tenths were seen once, and the ten largest hold around 7.9%. The sequences come from CD8+ T cells from peripheral blood mononuclear cells, collected in the second trimester of pregnancy. All receptors derive from a female donor with multiple sclerosis, enrolled in a pregnancy study.

The rearrangement uses TRBV27 and TRBJ1-1; 7 bases agree with TRBD1. V shed 6 bases and J 2 bases; nucleotides not matched to a gene: 6. Germline lookup yields CDR1 MNHEY and CDR2 SMNVEV (reference sequence). The CDR3 contains 14 residues. The CDR3 DNA is TGTGCCAGCAGAACCGGGACAGCCAACACTGAAGCTTTCTTT. It specifies CASRTGTANTEAFF.

This clone was picked up a small number of times. The chain carries TRBV28 and TRBJ2-7; TRBD1 matches 9 bases. V trimming: 6 bases; J trimming: 3 bases; junction bases outside the gene matches: 3. This CDR3 spans 13 amino acids. In germline, CDR1 is MDHEN, CDR2 SYDVKM. CDR3: CASRGQGSYEQYF. The CDR3 coding sequence is TGTGCCAGCAGGGGACAGGGTAGCTACGAGCAGTACTTC.

The chain recombines TRBV9 with TRBJ2-2, with no clear D. Germline V gene sequence: CDR1 SGDLS, CDR2 YYNGEE. CDR3 length: 15 residues. The germline V and J ends were trimmed by 3 bases and 1 base, with 10 bases remaining between them. CDR3 residues: CASSETGGNTGELFF. The CDR3 nucleotides are TGTGCCAGCAGCGAGACGGGTGGGAACACCGGGGAGCTGTTTTTT.

The gene calls are TRBV20-1 and TRBJ1-1; no clear D. Deletions cut 7 bases from V and 5 bases from J, with 5 bases between. Germline V lookup: CDR1 DFQATT, CDR2 SNEGSKA (reference sequence). The CDR3 sequence is 9 residues long. The CDR3 region is CSDGTEAFF. CDR3 DNA sequence: TGCAGTGACGGGACTGAAGCTTTCTTT.

The chain carries TRBV7-9 and TRBJ1-2; D gene ambiguous. Germline CDR1 SEHNR, CDR2 FQNEAQ (reference sequence). With 1 base removed from V and 4 bases from J, the gap between germline ends came to 13 bases. The CDR3 contains 15 residues. In nucleotides, the CDR3 is TGTGCCAGCAGCTTAGACCGGGGAGGGAGCTATGGCTACACCTTC. Protein sequence: CASSLDRGGSYGYTF.

J is TRBJ1-5 and V is TRBV28; D is unresolved. The V and J ends lost 3 bases and 0 bases respectively, with 6 bases between them. The CDR3 consists of 14 residues. Germline lookup yields CDR1 MDHEN and CDR2 SYDVKM. The CDR3 loop reads CASSFSGSNQPQHF. CDR3 bases: TGTGCCAGCAGTTTCTCGGGTAGCAATCAGCCCCAGCATTTT.

The chain employs TRBV9 and TRBJ1-1; 7 bases fit TRBD1. Losses at the gene ends were 4 bases for V and 0 bases for J; bases not matched to a gene: 6. The length of the CDR3 is 15 residues. CDR1 and CDR2 from the germline V gene are SGDLS and YYNGEE. CDR3 in DNA: TGTGCCAGCAGCCTTTCAGGGGGGATGAACACTGAAGCTTTCTTT. This codes for CASSLSGGMNTEAFF.

About this clone itself: The same CDR3 can be traced to other DNA sequences in this sample. The chain couples TRBV29-1 to TRBJ1-2; possibly TRBD1 for D (5 bases). The CDR3 totals 12 residues. CDR1 is SQVTM, CDR2 ANQGSEA, per germline. V was trimmed by 1 base and J by 4 bases, leaving 7 bases between them. For the CDR3, the DNA is TGCAGCGTTGAAGGGGGCAGCTATGGCTACACCTTC. This gives the protein CSVEGGSYGYTF.

The chain employs TRBV7-2 and TRBJ2-7; D is ambiguous. V gave up 7 bases and J gave up 3 bases, with 19 bases separating them. This CDR3 is built from 15 residues. Germline V CDR1 and CDR2: SGHTA, FQGNSA. The DNA of the CDR3 is TGTGCCAGCACCCCGGGTTTTTCCAAACACTACGAGCAGTACTTC. It specifies CASTPGFSKHYEQYF.